This T cell receptor beta chain was recovered during a study of CD8 T cells in Susac syndrome. Whole-study context: Among sequenced Susac syndrome patients, 5 or 6 had active disease and eight were in remission.

V lost 2 bases, J lost 0 bases, and 10 bases lay in between. The germline V gene has CDR1 GTSNPN and CDR2 SVGIG (reference sequence). This CDR3 contains 15 residues. This clonotype was detected only once. From blood CD8+ and CD4+ T cells, TCR beta sequences were generated. Patients with Susac syndrome fulfilled recently defined diagnostic criteria for definite or probable disease. With random hexamers, about 0.5 to 1 ug RNA was reverse transcribed. immunoSEQ multiplex PCR amplified TCR beta CDR3 across 54 Vbeta, 13 Jbeta. TCRdb reanalysed the immunoSEQ multiplex PCR reads using MiXCR and keeps one entry per CDR3 protein. The table records 200,000 to 250,000 distinct CDR3 sequences, around 93% of them present only once.

The source is a human donor with Susac syndrome. The V call is TRBV30, the J call TRBJ2-2; D not resolved. The sequenced sample was CD4+ T cells from PBMCs. CDR3 in DNA: TGTGCCTGGAGTTTGGGATCTGCGAACACCGGGGAGCTGTTTTTT. It encodes CAWSLGSANTGELFF.